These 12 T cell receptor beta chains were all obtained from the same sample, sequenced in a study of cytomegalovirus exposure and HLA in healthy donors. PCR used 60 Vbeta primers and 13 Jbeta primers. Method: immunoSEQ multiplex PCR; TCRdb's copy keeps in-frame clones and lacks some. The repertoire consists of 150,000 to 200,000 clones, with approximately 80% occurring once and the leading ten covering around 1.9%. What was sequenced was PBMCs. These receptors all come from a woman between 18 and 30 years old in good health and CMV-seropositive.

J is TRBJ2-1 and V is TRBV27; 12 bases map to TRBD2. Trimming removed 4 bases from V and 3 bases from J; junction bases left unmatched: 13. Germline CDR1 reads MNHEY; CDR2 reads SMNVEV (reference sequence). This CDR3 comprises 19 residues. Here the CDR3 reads CASSSPGTSGPYGYNEQFF. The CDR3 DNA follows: TGTGCCAGCAGTTCACCCGGGACTAGCGGGCCCTACGGCTACAATGAGCAGTTCTTC.

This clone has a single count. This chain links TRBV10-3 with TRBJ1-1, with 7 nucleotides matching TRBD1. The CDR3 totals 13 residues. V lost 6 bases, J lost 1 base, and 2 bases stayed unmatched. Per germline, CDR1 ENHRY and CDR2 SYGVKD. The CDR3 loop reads CAISGQANTEAFF. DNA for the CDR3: TGTGCCATCAGCGGACAGGCGAACACTGAAGCTTTCTTT.

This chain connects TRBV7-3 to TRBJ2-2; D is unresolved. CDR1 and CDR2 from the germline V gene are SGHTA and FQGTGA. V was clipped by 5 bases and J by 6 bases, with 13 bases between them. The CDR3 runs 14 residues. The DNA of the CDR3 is TGTGCCAGCAGCGCTAGTCGATTCGCCGGGGAGCTGTTTTTT. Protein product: CASSASRFAGELFF.

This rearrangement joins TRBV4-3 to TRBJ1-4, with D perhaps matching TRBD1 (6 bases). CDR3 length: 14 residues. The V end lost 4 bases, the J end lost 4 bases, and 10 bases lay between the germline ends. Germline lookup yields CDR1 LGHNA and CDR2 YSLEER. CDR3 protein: CASSPRQVNEKLFF. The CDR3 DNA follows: TGCGCCAGCAGCCCTAGACAGGTTAATGAAAAACTGTTTTTT.

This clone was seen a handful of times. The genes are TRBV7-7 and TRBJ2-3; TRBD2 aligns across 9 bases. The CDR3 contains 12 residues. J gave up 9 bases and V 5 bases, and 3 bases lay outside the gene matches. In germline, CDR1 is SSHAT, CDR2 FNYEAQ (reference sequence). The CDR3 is CASSDSGGTQYF. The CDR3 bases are TGTGCCAGCAGCGACAGCGGGGGGACGCAGTATTTT.

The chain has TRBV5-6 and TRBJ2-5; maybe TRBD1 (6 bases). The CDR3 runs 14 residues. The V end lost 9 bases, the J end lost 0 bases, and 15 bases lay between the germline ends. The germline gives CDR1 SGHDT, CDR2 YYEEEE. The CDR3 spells CATSRDNYQETQYF. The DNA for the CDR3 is TGTGCCACCTCCCGGGACAACTACCAAGAGACCCAGTACTTC.

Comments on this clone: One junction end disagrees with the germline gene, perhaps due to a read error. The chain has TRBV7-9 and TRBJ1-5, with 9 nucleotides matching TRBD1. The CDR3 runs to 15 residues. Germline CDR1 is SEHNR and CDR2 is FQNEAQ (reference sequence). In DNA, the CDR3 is TGTGCCAGCAGCTTAGGGGGGACAGGGAATCGGCCCCAGCATTTT. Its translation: CASSLGGTGNRPQHF.

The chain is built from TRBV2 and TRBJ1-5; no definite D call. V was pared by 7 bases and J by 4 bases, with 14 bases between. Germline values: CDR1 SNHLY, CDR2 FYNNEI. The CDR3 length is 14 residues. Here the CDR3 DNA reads TGTGCCAGCAATTTGGCAGATCCTAATCAGCCCCAGCATTTT. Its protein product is CASNLADPNQPQHF.

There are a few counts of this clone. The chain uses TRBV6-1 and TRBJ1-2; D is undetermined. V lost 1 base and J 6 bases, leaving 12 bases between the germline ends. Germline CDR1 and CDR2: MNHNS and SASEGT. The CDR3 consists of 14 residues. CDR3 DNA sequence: TGTGCCAGCAGTGAAGACGTCCGTCAGAATGGCTACACCTTC. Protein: CASSEDVRQNGYTF.

The CDR3 here is CASSLIMAGGQETQYF. CDR3 DNA: TGTGCCAGCAGCTTGATAATGGCGGGGGGTCAAGAGACCCAGTACTTC. The rearrangement joins TRBV5-8 to TRBJ2-5, with 8 nucleotides matching TRBD2. Germline-derived CDR1 and CDR2 are SGHTS and YDEGEE. The CDR3 extends over 16 amino acids. Trimming removed 1 base from V and 2 bases from J; junction bases left unmatched: 7.

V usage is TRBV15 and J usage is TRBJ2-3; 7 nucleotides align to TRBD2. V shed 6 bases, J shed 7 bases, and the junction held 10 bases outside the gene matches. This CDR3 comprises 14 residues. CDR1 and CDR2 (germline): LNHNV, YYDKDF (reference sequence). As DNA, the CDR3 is TGTGCCACCAGGGGGGGGAACAGGAGGAATACGCAGTATTTT. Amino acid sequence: CATRGGNRRNTQYF. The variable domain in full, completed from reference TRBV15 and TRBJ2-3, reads DAMVIQNPRYQVTQFGKPVTLSCSQTLNHNVMYWYQQKSSQAPKLLFHYYDKDFNNEADTPDNFQSRRPNTSFCFLDIRSPGLGDTAMYLCATRGGNRRNTQYFGPGTRLTVL.

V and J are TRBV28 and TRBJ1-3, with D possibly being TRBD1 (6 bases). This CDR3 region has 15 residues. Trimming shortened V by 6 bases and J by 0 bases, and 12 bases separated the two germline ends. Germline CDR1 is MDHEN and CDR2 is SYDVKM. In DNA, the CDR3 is TGTGCCAGCAGGGAACGACAGGCCTCTGGAAACACCATATATTTT. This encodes CASRERQASGNTIYF.